This TCR beta chain was obtained from a study of blood T cell repertoires in COVID-19. Study-wide context: Acute and convalescent COVID-19 specimens originated in the United States, Italy and Spain.

This CDR3 region has 13 residues. The germline V gene encodes CDR1 KGHSH and CDR2 LQKENI. J lost 9 bases, V lost 1 base, and 3 bases had no gene match. Authors' processing steps: Reference gene primer amplification in the assay estimated nucleated cell counts. Clones were sequenced by immunoSEQ multiplex PCR, and TCRdb holds only the in-frame ones, with some missing. The V and J calls and clone size are taken from that table; D and trimming were inferred from the DNA. The data show 150,000 or so clones, with 70% to 90% seen just once and about 5% held by the top ten. The chain joins TRBV18 to TRBJ2-3; the match to TRBD1 covers 8 bases. The specimen sequenced was peripheral blood. The TCR originated in a human donor in a cohort sampled during active COVID-19. For the CDR3, the DNA is TGTGCCAGCTCACCACAGACAGGGGCAACGCAGTATTTT. Residues: CASSPQTGATQYF.